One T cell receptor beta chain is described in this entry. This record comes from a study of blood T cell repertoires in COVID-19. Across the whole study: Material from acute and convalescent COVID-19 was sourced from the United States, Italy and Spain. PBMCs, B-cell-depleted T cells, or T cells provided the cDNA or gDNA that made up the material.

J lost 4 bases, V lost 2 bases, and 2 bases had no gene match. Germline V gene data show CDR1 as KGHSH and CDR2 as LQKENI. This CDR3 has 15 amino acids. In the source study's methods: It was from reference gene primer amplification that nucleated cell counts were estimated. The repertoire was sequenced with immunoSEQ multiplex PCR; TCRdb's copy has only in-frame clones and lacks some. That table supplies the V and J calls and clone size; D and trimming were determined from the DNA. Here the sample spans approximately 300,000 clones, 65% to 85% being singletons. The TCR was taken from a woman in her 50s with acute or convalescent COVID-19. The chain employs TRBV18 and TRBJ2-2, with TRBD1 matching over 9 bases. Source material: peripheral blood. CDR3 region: CASSPTGGVTGELFF. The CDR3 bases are TGTGCCAGCTCACCAACAGGGGGCGTCACCGGGGAGCTGTTTTTT.